Each of the 4 T cell receptor beta chains below was sequenced from the same sample in a study of OX40 agonist ivuxolimab in advanced cancers. The library was built by means of the immunoSEQ multiplex PCR assay. Imported from immuneACCESS, the table was reduced by TCRdb to in-frame sequences with V and J called. These copies leave out some clones; in studies compared against another copy, an unresolved V gene accounts for under half, and the cause of the remainder is not known. This sample has roughly 3,400 clones in its table, and roughly 70% of those were observed once. 85% to 90% of the sample is taken by the ten largest. Specimen: CD4+ or CD8+ T cells sorted from blood, collected in a trial of the OX40 agonist ivuxolimab. These receptors all come from an adult with an advanced solid tumor such as melanoma, head and neck, liver or kidney cancer.

A few counts support this clone. V usage is TRBV6-1 and J usage is TRBJ2-1; 8 positions match TRBD1. The CDR3 is 15 residues long. After removal of 1 base from V and 7 bases from J, the junction contained 6 bases not matched to a gene. Germline-derived CDR1 and CDR2 are MNHNS and SASEGT. For the CDR3, the DNA is TGTGCCAGCAGTGAAGGGTGGAACAGGGGGAATGAGCAGTTCTTC. Translated: CASSEGWNRGNEQFF.

The V call is TRBV4-1, the J call TRBJ2-5; 9 positions match TRBD2. The CDR3 covers 18 residues. Germline loops: CDR1 MGHRA, CDR2 YSYEKL. Unmatched junction bases numbered 12, after V lost 2 bases and J lost 2 bases. CDR3 sequence (DNA): TGCGCCAGCAGCCAACCCTCGGCGGGGGGGAAGTTTCAAGAGACCCAGTACTTC. It encodes CASSQPSAGGKFQETQYF.

The chain employs TRBV2 and TRBJ1-1; D is undetermined. Germline CDR1 reads SNHLY; CDR2 reads FYNNEI. V shed 7 bases and J shed 0 bases, with 9 bases lying between them. The CDR3 runs 13 residues. DNA for the CDR3: TGTGCCAGCATATATATCATGAACACTGAAGCTTTCTTT. Translating gives CASIYIMNTEAFF.

The V and J genes are TRBV5-1 and TRBJ1-3; D gene ambiguous. The CDR3 sequence is 15 residues long. The germline V gene has CDR1 SGHRS and CDR2 YFSETQ. V gave up 0 bases and J gave up 0 bases, with 7 bases separating them. CDR3 sequence: CASSLGGYSGNTIYF. The CDR3, as DNA: TGCGCCAGCAGCTTGGGGGGATACTCTGGAAACACCATATATTTT.